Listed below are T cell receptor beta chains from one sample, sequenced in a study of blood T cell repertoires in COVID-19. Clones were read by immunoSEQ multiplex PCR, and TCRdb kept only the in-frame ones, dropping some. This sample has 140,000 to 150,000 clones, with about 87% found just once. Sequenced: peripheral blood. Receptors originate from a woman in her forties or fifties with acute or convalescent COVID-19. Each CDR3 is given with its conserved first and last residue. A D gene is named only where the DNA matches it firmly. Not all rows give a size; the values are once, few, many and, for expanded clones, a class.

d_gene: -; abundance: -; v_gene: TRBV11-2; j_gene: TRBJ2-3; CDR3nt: TGTGCCAGCAGCCCCGGCGCAGGGGAAGGGCCTACAGATACGCAGTATTTT; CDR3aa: CASSPGAGEGPTDTQYF
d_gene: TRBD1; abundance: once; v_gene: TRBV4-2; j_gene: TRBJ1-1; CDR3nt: TGTGCCAGCAGCCAAGATGGGACAGGGGGCACTGAAGCTTTCTTT; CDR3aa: CASSQDGTGGTEAFF
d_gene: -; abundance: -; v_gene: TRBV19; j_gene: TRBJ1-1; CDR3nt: TGTGCCAGTAGTATGACAGCTATGAACACTGAAGCTTTCTTT; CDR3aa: CASSMTAMNTEAFF
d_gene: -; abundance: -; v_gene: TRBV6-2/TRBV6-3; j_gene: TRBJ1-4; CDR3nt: TGTGCCAGCAGTTACTCGAACAGAAAACTGTTTTTT; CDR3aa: CASSYSNRKLFF
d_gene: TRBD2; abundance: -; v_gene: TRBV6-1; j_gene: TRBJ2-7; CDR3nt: TGTGCCAGCAGTGATCAGCGGGGGCTCTCCTACGAGCAGTACTTC; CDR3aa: CASSDQRGLSYEQYF
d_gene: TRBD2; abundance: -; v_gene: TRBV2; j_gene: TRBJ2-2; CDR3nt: TGTGCCAGCAGTGGATCTAGCGGGGGGACCGGGGAGCTGTTTTTT; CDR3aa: CASSGSSGGTGELFF
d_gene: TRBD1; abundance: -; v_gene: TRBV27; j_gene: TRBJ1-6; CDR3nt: TGTGCCAGCAGTCGACAGGGAAGATCCTATAATTCACCCCTCCACTTT; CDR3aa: CASSRQGRSYNSPLHF
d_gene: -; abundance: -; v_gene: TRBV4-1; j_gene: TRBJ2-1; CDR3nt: TGCGCCAGCAGCCCAAGTCAGTTGGGGGCCGGGCGCAATGAGCAGTTCTTC; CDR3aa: CASSPSQLGAGRNEQFF
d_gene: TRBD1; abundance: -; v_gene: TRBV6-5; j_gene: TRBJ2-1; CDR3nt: TGTGCCAGCAGTTGGACAGGGACCTCCTACAATGAGCAGTTCTTC; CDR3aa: CASSWTGTSYNEQFF
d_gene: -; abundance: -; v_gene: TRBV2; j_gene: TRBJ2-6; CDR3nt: TGTGCCAGCAGGAACAACCCTGGGGCCAACGTCCTGACTTTC; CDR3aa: CASRNNPGANVLTF
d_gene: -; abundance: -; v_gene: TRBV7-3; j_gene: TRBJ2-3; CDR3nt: TGTGCCAGCAGCCCTATTAGCGGCCCCGCAGATACGCAGTATTTT; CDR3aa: CASSPISGPADTQYF
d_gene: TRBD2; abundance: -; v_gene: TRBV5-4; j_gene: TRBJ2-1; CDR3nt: TGTGCCAGCAGCTTAGCGGGGGGAGTAAATGAGCAGTTCTTC; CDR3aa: CASSLAGGVNEQFF
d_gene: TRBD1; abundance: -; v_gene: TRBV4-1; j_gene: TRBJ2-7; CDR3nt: TGCGCCAGCAGCCAGGGACAGGGGGCATCGTACGAGCAGTACTTC; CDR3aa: CASSQGQGASYEQYF
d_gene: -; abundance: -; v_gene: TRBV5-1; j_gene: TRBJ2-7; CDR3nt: TGCGCCAGCAGCTTGGGGCGGAGCTACGAGCAGTACTTC; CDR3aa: CASSLGRSYEQYF
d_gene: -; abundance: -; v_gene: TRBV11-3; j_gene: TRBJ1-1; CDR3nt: TGTGCCAGCAGCCTCGGACAGAACACTGAAGCTTTCTTT; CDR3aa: CASSLGQNTEAFF
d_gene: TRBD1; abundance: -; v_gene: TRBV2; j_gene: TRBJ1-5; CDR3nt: TGTGCCGGACGAAAACCGGGACAGGGTCAGCCCCAGCATTTT; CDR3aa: CAGRKPGQGQPQHF
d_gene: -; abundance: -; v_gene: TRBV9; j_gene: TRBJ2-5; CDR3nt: TGTGCCAGCAGCCCGGGACTCCCCGAAGAGACCCAGTACTTC; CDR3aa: CASSPGLPEETQYF
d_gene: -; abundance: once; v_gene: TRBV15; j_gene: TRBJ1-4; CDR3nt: TGTGCCACCAGCACCGGACAGCGCCCCGAAAAACTGTTTTTT; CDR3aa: CATSTGQRPEKLFF
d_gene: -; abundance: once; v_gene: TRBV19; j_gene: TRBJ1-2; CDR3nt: TGTGCCAGTAGTCTGACTGGGTCGGGGTACTATGGCTACACCTTC; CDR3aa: CASSLTGSGYYGYTF
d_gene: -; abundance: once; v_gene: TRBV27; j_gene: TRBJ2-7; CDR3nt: TGTGCCAGCAGCCCCAGGGGAGGGAGGCGATACGAGCAGTACTTC; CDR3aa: CASSPRGGRRYEQYF
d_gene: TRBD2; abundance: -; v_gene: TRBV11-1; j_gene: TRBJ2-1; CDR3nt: TGTGCCAGCAGCCTTTCTTTAGCGGGAAGCAATGAGCAGTTCTTC; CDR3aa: CASSLSLAGSNEQFF
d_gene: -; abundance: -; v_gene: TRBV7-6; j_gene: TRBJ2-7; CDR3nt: TGTGCCAGCAGCACAGGTCCAGGGGTTCCGTACGAGCAGTACTTC; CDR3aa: CASSTGPGVPYEQYF
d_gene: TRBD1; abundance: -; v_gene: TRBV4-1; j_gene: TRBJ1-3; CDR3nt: TGCGCCAGCAGCCAAGGGGACAGTCTGGCTGGAAACACCATATATTTT; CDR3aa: CASSQGDSLAGNTIYF
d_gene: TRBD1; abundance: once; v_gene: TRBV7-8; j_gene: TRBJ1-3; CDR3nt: TGTGCCAGCAGCGGACACAGGGGGAACGGAAACACCATATATTTT; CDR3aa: CASSGHRGNGNTIYF
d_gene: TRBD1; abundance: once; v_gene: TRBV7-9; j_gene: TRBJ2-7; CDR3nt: TGTGCCAGCAGCTCCGACAGGGGAGTAGCCTACGAGCAGTACTTC; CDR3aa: CASSSDRGVAYEQYF
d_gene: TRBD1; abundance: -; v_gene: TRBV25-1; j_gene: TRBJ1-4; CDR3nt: TGTGCCAGCAGTGACCGGACAGGGGGTGAAAAACTGTTTTTT; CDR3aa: CASSDRTGGEKLFF
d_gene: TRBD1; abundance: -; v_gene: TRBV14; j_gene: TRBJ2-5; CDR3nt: TGTGCCAGCAGCCCACTTGGGACAGGAGGGCAAGAGACCCAGTACTTC; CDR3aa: CASSPLGTGGQETQYF
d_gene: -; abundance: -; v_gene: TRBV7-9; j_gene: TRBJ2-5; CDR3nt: TGTGCCAGCAGCTCAAGACAGCTCCAAGAGACCCAGTACTTC; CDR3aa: CASSSRQLQETQYF
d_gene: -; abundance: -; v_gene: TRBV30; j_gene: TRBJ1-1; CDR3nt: TGTGCCTGGAGTGTACTCAACACTGAAGCTTTCTTT; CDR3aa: CAWSVLNTEAFF
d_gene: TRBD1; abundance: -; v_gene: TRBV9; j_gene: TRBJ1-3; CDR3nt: TGTGCCAGCAGCATGACAGGGGGCTTCTCTGGAAACACCATATATTTT; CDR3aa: CASSMTGGFSGNTIYF
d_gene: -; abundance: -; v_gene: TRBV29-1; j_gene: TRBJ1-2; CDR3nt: TGCAGCGTTGAACCGGGAGGCATCTATGGCTACACCTTC; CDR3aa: CSVEPGGIYGYTF
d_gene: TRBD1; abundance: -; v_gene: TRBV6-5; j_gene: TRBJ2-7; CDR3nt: TGTGCCAGCAGAACGGGACAGGGTTTGTCCTACGAGCAGTACTTC; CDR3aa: CASRTGQGLSYEQYF
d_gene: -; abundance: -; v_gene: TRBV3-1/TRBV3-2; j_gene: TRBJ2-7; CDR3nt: TGTGCCAGCAGCTCCCGGGACTTCTACGAGCAGTACTTC; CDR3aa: CASSSRDFYEQYF
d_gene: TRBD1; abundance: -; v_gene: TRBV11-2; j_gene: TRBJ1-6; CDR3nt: TGTGCCAGCAGCTCGAGACAGGGGTCCTATAATTCACCCCTCCACTTT; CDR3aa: CASSSRQGSYNSPLHF